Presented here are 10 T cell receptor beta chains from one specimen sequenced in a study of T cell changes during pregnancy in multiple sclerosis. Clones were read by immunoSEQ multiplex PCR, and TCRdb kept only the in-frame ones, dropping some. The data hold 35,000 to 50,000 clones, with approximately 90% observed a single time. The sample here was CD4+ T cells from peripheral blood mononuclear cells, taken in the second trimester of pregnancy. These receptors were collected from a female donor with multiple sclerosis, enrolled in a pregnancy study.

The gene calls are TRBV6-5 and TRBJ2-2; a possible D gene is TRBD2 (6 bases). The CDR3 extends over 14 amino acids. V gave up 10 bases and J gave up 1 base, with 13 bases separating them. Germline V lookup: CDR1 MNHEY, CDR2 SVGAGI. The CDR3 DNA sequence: TGTGCCACCCGGAGGGGACTGAACACCGGGGAGCTGTTTTTT. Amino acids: CATRRGLNTGELFF.

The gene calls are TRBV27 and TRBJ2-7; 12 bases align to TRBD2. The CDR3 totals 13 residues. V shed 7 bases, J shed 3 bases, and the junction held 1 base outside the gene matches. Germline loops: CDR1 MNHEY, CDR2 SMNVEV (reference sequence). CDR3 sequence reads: CASTTSGSYEQYF. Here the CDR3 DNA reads TGTGCCAGCACGACTAGCGGGAGCTACGAGCAGTACTTC.

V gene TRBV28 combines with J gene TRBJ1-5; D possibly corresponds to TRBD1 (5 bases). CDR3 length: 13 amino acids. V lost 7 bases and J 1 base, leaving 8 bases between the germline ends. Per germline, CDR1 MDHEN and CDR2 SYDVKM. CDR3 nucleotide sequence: TGTGCCAGCATGGGGCCGAGCAATCAGCCCCAGCATTTT. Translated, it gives CASMGPSNQPQHF.

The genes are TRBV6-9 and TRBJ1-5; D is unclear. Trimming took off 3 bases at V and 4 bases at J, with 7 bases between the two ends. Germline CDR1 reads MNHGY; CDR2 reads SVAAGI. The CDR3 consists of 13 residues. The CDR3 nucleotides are TGTGCCAGCAGTTACTTCAGGAATCAGCCCCAGCATTTT. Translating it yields CASSYFRNQPQHF.

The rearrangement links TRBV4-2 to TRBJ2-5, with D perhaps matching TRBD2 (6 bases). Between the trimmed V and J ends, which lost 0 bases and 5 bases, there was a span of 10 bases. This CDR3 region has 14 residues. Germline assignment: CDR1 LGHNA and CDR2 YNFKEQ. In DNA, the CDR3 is TGTGCCAGCAGCCAAGACGGGAGTCGGGAGACCCAGTACTTC. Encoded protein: CASSQDGSRETQYF.

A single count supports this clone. The CDR3 nucleotides read TGTGCCAGCAGGGACAGGGGCAATCAGCCCCAGCATTTT. Translated, it gives CASRDRGNQPQHF. V is TRBV9 and J is TRBJ1-5; 8 bases fit TRBD1. Per germline, CDR1 SGDLS and CDR2 YYNGEE. V gave up 5 bases and J gave up 2 bases; unmatched junction bases: 0. This CDR3 has 13 residues. The full variable domain, its missing parts supplied by reference TRBV9 and TRBJ1-5, is DSGVTQTPKHLITATGQRVTLRCSPRSGDLSVYWYQQSLDQGLQFLIQYYNGEERAKGNILERFSAQQFPDLHSELNLSSLELGDSALYFCASRDRGNQPQHFGDGTRLSIL.

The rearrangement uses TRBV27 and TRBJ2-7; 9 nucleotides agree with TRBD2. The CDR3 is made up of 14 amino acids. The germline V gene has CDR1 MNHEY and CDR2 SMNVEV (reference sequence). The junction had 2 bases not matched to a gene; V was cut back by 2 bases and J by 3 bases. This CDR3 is CASSLATSGYEQYF. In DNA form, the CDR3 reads TGTGCCAGCAGTTTAGCGACTAGCGGCTACGAGCAGTACTTC.

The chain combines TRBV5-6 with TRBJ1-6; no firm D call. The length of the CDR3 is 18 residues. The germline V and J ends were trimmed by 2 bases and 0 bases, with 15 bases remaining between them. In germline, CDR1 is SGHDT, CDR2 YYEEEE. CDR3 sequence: CASSFGSFTDSYNSPLHF. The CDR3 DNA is TGTGCCAGCAGCTTCGGGAGTTTTACCGACTCCTATAATTCACCCCTCCACTTT.

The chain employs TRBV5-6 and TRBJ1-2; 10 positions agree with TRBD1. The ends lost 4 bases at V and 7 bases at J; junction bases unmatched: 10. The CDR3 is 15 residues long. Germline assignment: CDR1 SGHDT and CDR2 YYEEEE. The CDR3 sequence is CASSGDRGVSGGYTF. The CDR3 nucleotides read TGTGCCAGCAGCGGGGACAGGGGAGTATCAGGTGGCTACACCTTC.

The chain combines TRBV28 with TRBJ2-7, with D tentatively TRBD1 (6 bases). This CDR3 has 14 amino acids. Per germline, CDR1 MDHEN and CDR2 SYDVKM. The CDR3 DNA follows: TGTGGCGTTTCCAGGGACACCGGCTCCTACGAGCAGTACTTC. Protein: CGVSRDTGSYEQYF.